This T cell receptor (beta chain) appears in the sequencing data of a study of T cell responses to AZD1222 COVID-19 vaccine. Libraries were prepared by immunoSEQ multiplex PCR; TCRdb keeps only in-frame clonotypes and omits some of them. The sample lists 100,000 to 150,000 clones, over 75% occurring once. Trimming removed 6 bases at V and 3 bases at J, with 11 bases between. From germline, CDR1 is MNHEY and CDR2 SVGAGI. There are 13 residues in the CDR3. About this clone: Antigen unknown.

Study outcomes and limitations: Vaccine-associated CD4 TCRs spanned spike, dominant at 160-218 and 743-854. Per reports, nearly half of all spike-specific TCRs target regions that are unmutated in variants.

The V call is TRBV6-5, the J call TRBJ2-5, with TRBD1 as a possible D gene (5 bases). The origin of this receptor is an adult in good health. Specimen: peripheral blood, collected on day 0 of AZD1222 vaccination. The CDR3: CASSRDRKETQYF. The CDR3 nucleotides are TGTGCCAGCAGCAGGGATAGAAAAGAGACCCAGTACTTC.